This TCR beta chain was sequenced during a study of blood T cells in healthy people across ages. Study outcomes and limitations: Greater diversity and more naive CD4+ cells were seen in long-lived donors than in aged donors. As age increased, TCR beta diversity per million T cells fell in a roughly linear fashion.

The CDR3 has 15 residues. V lost 3 bases and J 1 base, leaving 11 bases between the germline ends. Germline CDR1 is LGHNA and CDR2 is YNFKEQ. Then a second PCR, running about 6 to 12 cycles, was carried out with a sample-barcoded 5' primer and a J-beta primer mix. A single record per CDR3 protein comes from TCRdb applying MiXCR to the 5' RACE reads. The data hold 1.5 million to 1.8 million distinct CDR3 sequences, with around 40% observed a single time. With respect to this clonotype: Its antigen is unknown.

The receptor's source is a woman aged 18-29 years in good health. The sample was blood. V is TRBV4-2 and J is TRBJ2-3; D is undetermined. In DNA form, the CDR3 reads TGTGCCAGCAGCCATGACGGGCTAGGCACAGATACGCAGTATTTT. This encodes CASSHDGLGTDTQYF.